These 9 T cell receptor beta chains came from one sample sequenced in a study of read filtering for tumor transcriptome and immune sequencing. The library was built from 400 ng RNA with molecular barcoded adaptors for alpha/delta and beta/gamma chains. TCRdb re-derived calls from the reads in MiXCR, one entry per CDR3 protein. The sample carries 40,000 or so distinct CDR3 sequences, about 13% recorded once. The sample was a population of CD138-negative cells sorted from bone marrow. All receptors derive from a donor aged 40 or older with multiple myeloma.

The table lists this clonotype with many counts. This chain connects TRBV5-1 to TRBJ2-6; D is undetermined. CDR1 SGHRS and CDR2 YFSETQ come from the germline V gene. V lost 4 bases and J lost 0, with 11 bases in between. CDR3 length equals 16 residues. The CDR3 DNA reads as TGCGCCAGCAGCCCCCTTGGCACCTCTGGGGCCAACGTCCTGACTTTC. Translation gives CASSPLGTSGANVLTF.

The CDR3 region has the DNA TGCGCCAGCAGCTTGGACAGGGCCCCAGAGACCCAGTACTTC. Translating gives CASSLDRAPETQYF. This chain uses TRBV5-1 with TRBJ2-5; D possibly corresponds to TRBD1 (6 bases). The CDR3 runs 14 residues. Trimming shortened V by 0 bases and J by 4 bases, and 10 bases separated the two germline ends. Germline CDR1 reads SGHRS; CDR2 reads YFSETQ.

This clonotype has at least ten counts. The chain couples TRBV29-1 to TRBJ2-3, with TRBD1 as a possible D gene (6 bases). Trimming stripped 6 bases from V and 3 bases from J, with 16 bases between. Germline V gene sequence: CDR1 SQVTM, CDR2 ANQGSEA. The CDR3 covers 14 residues. CDR3: CSVAIGRGTDTQYF. In DNA form, the CDR3 reads TGCAGCGTCGCAATAGGCAGGGGTACAGATACGCAGTATTTT.

This clonotype occurred many times. V is TRBV7-9 and J is TRBJ2-1, with 7 bases fitting TRBD2. The CDR3 has 13 amino acids. The trim removed 4 bases at V and 10 bases at J, leaving 7 bases unmatched. Per germline, CDR1 SEHNR and CDR2 FQNEAQ (reference sequence). The CDR3 DNA reads TGTGCCAGCAGCTCACAGCTAGCGGAGGAGCAGTTCTTC. Its translation: CASSSQLAEEQFF.

This clonotype was seen repeatedly, ten times or more. CDR3 nucleotide sequence: TGTGCCAGCCGGACCTCAGGGAACACCGGGGAGCTGTTTTTT. It translates to CASRTSGNTGELFF. The chain employs TRBV6-2 or TRBV6-3 and TRBJ2-2; no reliable D call. CDR1 and CDR2 from the germline V gene are MNHEY and SVGEGT. The CDR3 is 14 residues long. Between the trimmed V and J ends, which lost 8 bases and 1 base, there was a span of 11 bases.

The rearrangement links TRBV5-1 to TRBJ2-6; the D gene is possibly TRBD1 (6 bases). Per the germline V gene, CDR1 is SGHRS and CDR2 is YFSETQ. Deletions cut 0 bases from V and 3 bases from J, with 7 bases between. The CDR3 covers 15 residues. CDR3 coding DNA: TGCGCCAGCAGCTTGGCAGGGGTTGGGGCCAACGTCCTGACTTTC. Translated, it gives CASSLAGVGANVLTF.

V and J are TRBV7-2 and TRBJ2-1; D not resolved. The CDR3 is made up of 12 amino acids. CDR1 and CDR2 (germline): SGHTA, FQGNSA. The V and J ends lost 5 bases and 9 bases respectively, with 11 bases between them. The CDR3 nucleotides read TGTGCCAGCAGCGCACTCTTCCGTGAGCAGTTCTTC. Translating it yields CASSALFREQFF.

This clonotype occurred many times. This sequence joins TRBV24-1 and TRBJ2-1; TRBD2 matches at 8 bases. Trimming cost V 3 bases and J 7 bases; bases outside gene matches: 7. Germline CDR1 is KGHDR and CDR2 is SFDVKD. The CDR3 loop spans 15 amino acids. This CDR3 reads CATSDGRTSWNEQFF. Written as DNA, the CDR3 is TGTGCCACCAGTGATGGCAGGACTAGCTGGAATGAGCAGTTCTTC.

CDR3 DNA sequence: TGTGCCATCAGTGAGTCCTCAGGGGATCAGCCCCAGCATTTT. It yields the protein CAISESSGDQPQHF. J is TRBJ1-5 and V is TRBV10-3; D may be TRBD1 (6 bases). In germline, CDR1 is ENHRY, CDR2 SYGVKD. CDR3 size: 14 residues. The V gene lost 0 bases and the J gene lost 5 bases, with 8 bases spanning the gap.